These 20 T cell receptor beta chains share one sample of origin, sequenced in a study of graft-versus-host responses after intestinal transplantation. Both intraepithelial and lamina propria lymphocytes were released by processing graft tissue. Profiling relied on immunoSEQ multiplex PCR, and the TCRdb table lists in-frame clones only, not all of them. The data show about 13,000 clones, over 70% seen once. Here the sequenced sample was ileum tissue, taken 16 days after intestinal transplant. The source is a human patient who received an intestinal transplant, so some T cells may come from the graft donor.

This clone was seen a few times. The junction shows a germline mismatch at one end, possibly a read error. V usage is TRBV27 and J usage is TRBJ2-1, with D possibly TRBD2 on 6 matching bases. Germline V CDR1 and CDR2: MNHEY, SMNVEV (reference sequence). The CDR3 is 15 amino acids. This CDR3 is CASSHIPSGTKPSVF. CDR3 DNA: TGTGCCAGCAGCCACATTCCCTCAGGGACGAAACCTAGCGTCTTC.

This rearrangement joins TRBV7-2 to TRBJ2-2, with 8 nucleotides matching TRBD2. Germline V gene data show CDR1 as SGHTA and CDR2 as FQGNSA. The CDR3 runs to 13 residues. Germline trimming cut 3 bases from V and 7 bases from J; bases unmatched to any gene: 1. In nucleotides, the CDR3 is TGTGCCAGCAGCTTCGGGGGGGGCGGGGAGCTGTTTTTT. It codes for CASSFGGGGELFF.

The chain uses TRBV5-4 and TRBJ1-6, with D perhaps matching TRBD1 (6 bases). Germline-derived CDR1 and CDR2 are SGHNT and YYREEE (reference sequence). CDR3 length equals 16 residues. The V and J ends lost 4 bases and 3 bases respectively, with 14 bases between them. CDR3 protein: CASSQGTPVYNSPLHF. The CDR3 region has the DNA TGTGCCAGCAGCCAAGGGACACCGGTCTATAATTCACCCCTCCACTTT.

The chain uses TRBV19 and TRBJ1-2; 9 nucleotides agree with TRBD1. Germline lookup yields CDR1 LNHDA and CDR2 SQIVND (reference sequence). J gave up 7 bases and V 1 base, and 13 bases lay outside the gene matches. The CDR3 runs 17 residues. The CDR3 DNA reads TGTGCCAGTAGTATAGCACAGGGGGCCTTTCAAGCTTGTGGCTACACCTTC. It encodes CASSIAQGAFQACGYTF.

CDR3 sequence (DNA): TGCGCCAGCAGCCAAGAGGACAGGGGAATAAATGAGCAGTTCTTC. Its protein product is CASSQEDRGINEQFF. The chain has TRBV4-3 and TRBJ2-1; TRBD1 matches 9 bases. Germline CDR1 reads LGHNA; CDR2 reads YSLEER. V lost 0 bases, J lost 7 bases, and 4 bases stayed unmatched. This CDR3 is 15 amino acids long.

A single count supports this clone. The rearrangement uses TRBV7-7 and TRBJ1-5; TRBD1 matches 8 bases. The J segment lost 4 bases and the V segment lost 5 bases, leaving 7 bases of the junction unmatched. Germline V gene sequence: CDR1 SSHAT, CDR2 FNYEAQ (reference sequence). CDR3 size: 15 residues. This CDR3 reads CASSRPGQENQPQHF. CDR3 bases: TGTGCCAGCAGCCGCCCGGGACAGGAGAATCAGCCCCAGCATTTT.

The J gene is TRBJ1-2, the V gene TRBV7-9; D is ambiguous. Germline CDR1 SEHNR, CDR2 FQNEAQ (reference sequence). V was shortened by 1 base and J by 1 base, with 4 bases between the two germline ends. The CDR3 contains 13 residues. The CDR3 DNA sequence: TGTGCCAGCAGCTTAGGACTTAACTATGGCTACACCTTC. Amino acid sequence: CASSLGLNYGYTF.

The CDR3 nucleotides are TGTGCCAGCTCACCCAGGGGGCGCGGGAACACTGAAGCTTTCTTT. This gives the protein CASSPRGRGNTEAFF. V is TRBV18 and J is TRBJ1-1; 8 nucleotides agree with TRBD1. J was trimmed by 1 base and V by 3 bases; bases with no gene match: 4. This CDR3 region has 15 residues. The germline V gene has CDR1 KGHSH and CDR2 LQKENI.

The chain combines TRBV27 with TRBJ2-7; D is unresolved. Trimming cost V 8 bases and J 3 bases, with 17 bases left between them. CDR3 length: 14 amino acids. CDR1 and CDR2 (germline): MNHEY, SMNVEV (reference sequence). The CDR3 here is CASAPFQAFYEQYF. For the CDR3, the DNA is TGTGCCAGCGCTCCGTTTCAAGCGTTCTACGAGCAGTACTTC.

The chain uses TRBV29-1 and TRBJ2-7; 8 bases agree with TRBD1. This CDR3 region has 13 residues. In germline, CDR1 is SQVTM, CDR2 ANQGSEA. V was clipped by 5 bases and J by 2 bases; unmatched bases: 5. CDR3 in DNA: TGCAGCGTTCTGACAGGGGCGACCTACGAGCAGTACTTC. Amino acid sequence: CSVLTGATYEQYF.

This clone appeared a few times. This chain connects TRBV27 to TRBJ2-1; 12 bases align to TRBD2. The V gene end was trimmed by 10 bases and the J gene end by 2 bases; junction bases not matched to a gene: 3. CDR1 is MNHEY, CDR2 SMNVEV, per germline (reference sequence). This CDR3 has 14 amino acids. CDR3 region: CATRTSGAYNEQFF. In DNA, the CDR3 is TGTGCCACCAGGACTAGCGGGGCCTACAATGAGCAGTTCTTC.

This sequence joins TRBV19 and TRBJ2-3; TRBD2 aligns across 10 bases. CDR1 is LNHDA and CDR2 is SQIVND in the germline V gene (reference sequence). After removal of 9 bases from V and 1 base from J, the junction contained 4 bases not matched to a gene. CDR3 size: 14 residues. For the CDR3, the DNA is TGTGCCAGCAGCGGGGGGGTGGGCACAGATACGCAGTATTTT. Amino acid sequence: CASSGGVGTDTQYF.

The genes are TRBV4-3 and TRBJ2-2; D is unclear. The V end lost 0 bases, the J end lost 5 bases, and 7 bases lay between the germline ends. CDR1 and CDR2 (germline): LGHNA, YSLEER. The CDR3 runs to 14 residues. The CDR3 DNA sequence: TGCGCCAGCAGCCAAGACGCGGTGACCGGGGAGCTGTTTTTT. Translated, it gives CASSQDAVTGELFF.

This clone was counted between two and nine times. The CDR3 protein is CASSASDYEQYF. As DNA, the CDR3 is TGTGCCAGCAGTGCGAGCGACTACGAGCAGTACTTC. V and J are TRBV27 and TRBJ2-7; D uncertain. Looked up from germline, CDR1 is MNHEY and CDR2 is SMNVEV (reference sequence). The V end was cut by 5 bases, the J end by 3 bases, with 8 bases between. The CDR3 length is 12 residues.

The V call is TRBV6-5, the J call TRBJ2-7, with a weak D call TRBD1 (5 bases). The CDR3 spans 14 residues. The V and J ends lost 6 bases and 1 base respectively, with 13 bases between them. Germline V gene lookup returns CDR1 MNHEY and CDR2 SVGAGI. The CDR3 nucleotides are TGTGCCAGCAGAACTGGACAAGGGTCCTACGAGCAGTACTTC. Its translation is CASRTGQGSYEQYF.

The chain has TRBV7-9 and TRBJ1-2, with D possibly TRBD1 on 6 matching bases. Trimming left V 0 bases short and J 6 bases short, with 17 bases between. This CDR3 has 16 residues. Germline CDR1 SEHNR, CDR2 FQNEAQ (reference sequence). The CDR3 coding sequence is TGTGCCAGCAGCTTAGCGCTGCGGGGGGCCCAGGATGGCTACACCTTC. This gives the protein CASSLALRGAQDGYTF.

This chain connects TRBV7-9 to TRBJ2-7, with D maybe TRBD1 (6 bases). The V end lost 5 bases, the J end lost 4 bases, and 12 bases lay between the germline ends. The CDR3 runs to 13 residues. Germline V gene data show CDR1 as SEHNR and CDR2 as FQNEAQ (reference sequence). The CDR3 DNA is TGTGCCAGCAGCCCAGCGACAGGTTACGAGCAGTACTTC. Translated: CASSPATGYEQYF.

J is TRBJ2-1 and V is TRBV19; D is unclear. V was pared by 2 bases and J by 5 bases, with 7 bases between. CDR3 length equals 13 residues. CDR1 and CDR2 (germline): LNHDA, SQIVND (reference sequence). The CDR3 is CASSISRHNEQFF. The CDR3 coding sequence is TGTGCCAGTAGTATAAGCAGGCACAATGAGCAGTTCTTC. Looking up the rest from reference TRBV19 and TRBJ2-1 gives the full variable domain: DGGITQSPKYLFRKEGQNVTLSCEQNLNHDAMYWYRQDPGQGLRLIYYSQIVNDFQKGDIAEGYSVSREKKESFPLTVTSAQKNPTAFYLCASSISRHNEQFFGPGTRLTVL.

The genes are TRBV30 and TRBJ2-3, with a tentative D call TRBD2 (6 bases). CDR3 length: 12 residues. Trimming removed 4 bases from V and 1 base from J, with 6 bases in between. Germline V lookup: CDR1 GTSNPN, CDR2 SVGIG (reference sequence). Here the CDR3 reads CAWTSGTDTQYF. In nucleotides, the CDR3 is TGTGCCTGGACTAGCGGCACAGATACGCAGTATTTT.

This clone was detected once. The genes are TRBV25-1 and TRBJ2-3; unclear D gene. Deletions cut 1 base from V and 6 bases from J, with 11 bases between. Germline assignment: CDR1 MGHDK and CDR2 SYGVNS. The CDR3 spans 14 residues. CDR3 nucleotide sequence: TGTGCCAGCAGTGAATGGCCTGCCGGGGATACGCAGTATTTT. This gives the protein CASSEWPAGDTQYF.